These 23 T cell receptor beta chains were sequenced from one sample in a study of vaccination and CD4 T cells after COVID-19. Treatment in this sample: roughly 11-day PBMC culture with coronavirus spike peptide pools or control peptides (ViraFEST assay). Pre-COVID-19 pandemic sampling (2011-2018) yielded the unexposed donor's CD4+ T cells. The Oncomine TCR Beta short-read assay generated sequence data from the DNA of cultured CD4+ T cells. One entry per CDR3 protein results from TCRdb running MiXCR on the PCR reads. Of about 4,600 distinct CDR3 sequences listed, around three fifths are singletons. Which antigens these TCRs recognize remains unknown. Source material: CD4+ T cells from blood, cultured in vitro. These receptors all stem from a human donor in good health.

In this sample, this clonotype turned up a few times. The chain uses TRBV12-3 or TRBV12-4 and TRBJ2-7; D possibly corresponds to TRBD2 (5 bases). V lost 3 bases and J lost 4, with 7 bases in between. The CDR3 has 12 residues. The CDR3 reads CASSLRGYEQYF. DNA of the CDR3: TGTGCCAGCAGTTTGAGAGGGTACGAGCAGTACTTC.

The chain is built from TRBV5-8 and TRBJ1-1; no clear D gene. CDR1 and CDR2 from the germline V gene are SGHTS and YDEGEE. Trimming removed 4 bases at V and 1 base at J, with 14 bases between. The CDR3 loop spans 15 amino acids. CDR3 sequence reads: CASSPRTGGNTEAFF. Written as DNA, the CDR3 is TGTGCCAGCAGCCCAAGGACGGGCGGGAACACTGAAGCTTTCTTT.

J is TRBJ2-1 and V is TRBV6-4, with 10 positions matching TRBD2. Trimming removed 8 bases from V and 14 bases from J; junction bases left unmatched: 9. This CDR3 region has 12 residues. The germline gives CDR1 MRHNA, CDR2 SNTAGT. CDR3 in DNA: TGTGCCAGCGGAAATCTAGCGGGAGATAAGTTCTTC. Its protein product is CASGNLAGDKFF.

V gene TRBV7-2 combines with J gene TRBJ2-1; 12 bases match TRBD2. The CDR3 consists of 16 residues. The junction had 5 bases not matched to a gene; V was cut back by 2 bases and J by 6 bases. Germline CDR1 and CDR2: SGHTA and FQGNSA. The CDR3 loop is CASSLSPSGGVNEQFF. CDR3 DNA sequence: TGTGCCAGCAGCTTAAGTCCTAGCGGGGGGGTCAATGAGCAGTTCTTC.

CDR3 in DNA: TGCGCCAGCAGCCCTACGGGGGGGGCAACTAATGAAAAACTGTTTTTT. Protein product: CASSPTGGATNEKLFF. V usage is TRBV4-1 and J usage is TRBJ1-4, with D perhaps TRBD1 (5 bases). The germline V and J ends were trimmed by 4 bases and 0 bases, with 12 bases remaining between them. Germline V lookup: CDR1 MGHRA, CDR2 YSYEKL. The CDR3 loop spans 16 amino acids.

In this sample, this clonotype turned up a few times. The chain joins TRBV19 to TRBJ1-1, with TRBD1 matching 11 bases. CDR1 and CDR2 from the germline V gene are LNHDA and SQIVND (reference sequence). V lost 6 bases, J lost 3 bases, and 6 bases stayed unmatched. The CDR3 covers 15 residues. CDR3 region: CASSPDRGRDTEAFF. The CDR3, as DNA: TGTGCCAGTAGCCCGGACAGGGGGCGAGACACTGAAGCTTTCTTT.

This chain connects TRBV6-1 to TRBJ1-2, with D possibly matching TRBD1 (5 bases). V was pared by 7 bases and J by 0 bases, with 9 bases between. In germline, CDR1 is MNHNS, CDR2 SASEGT. CDR3 length: 13 residues. CDR3 sequence: CASKDTANYGYTF. The CDR3 nucleotides read TGTGCCAGCAAGGACACCGCTAACTATGGCTACACCTTC.

The table lists this clonotype with a few counts. V and J are TRBV7-9 and TRBJ1-2; maybe TRBD1 (6 bases). The V gene's germline CDR1 is SEHNR and CDR2 FQNEAQ (reference sequence). The CDR3 has 15 amino acids. Trimming removed 2 bases from V and 5 bases from J, with 15 bases in between. For the CDR3, the DNA is TGTGCCAGCAGCTTACCAGGGGCAGATGGTTATGGCTACACCTTC. As protein: CASSLPGADGYGYTF.

The genes are TRBV20-1 and TRBJ1-5; 11 nucleotides align to TRBD1. Trimming took 4 bases from V and 6 from J; bases not matched to a gene: 8. Germline V lookup: CDR1 DFQATT, CDR2 SNEGSKA (reference sequence). The CDR3 runs to 15 residues. The CDR3 DNA reads TGCAGTGCTACCTCTCGGACAGGGGGCTTTCAGCCCCAGCATTTT. This gives the protein CSATSRTGGFQPQHF.

There are a few counts of this clonotype. The V gene is TRBV19, the J gene TRBJ1-6; D might be TRBD1 (5 bases). Germline CDR1 reads LNHDA; CDR2 reads SQIVND (reference sequence). V gave up 4 bases and J gave up 10 bases, with 11 bases separating them. The CDR3 consists of 13 residues. The CDR3 reads CASSNQGASPLHF. The CDR3 DNA follows: TGTGCCAGTAGTAACCAGGGCGCATCACCCCTCCACTTT.

The chain carries TRBV6-1 and TRBJ1-5, with TRBD1 identical over 10 bases. Germline-derived CDR1 and CDR2 are MNHNS and SASEGT. With 6 bases clipped from V and 1 base from J, the junction kept 3 bases outside the gene matches. CDR3 length equals 15 residues. DNA of the CDR3: TGTGCCAGCAGGACAGGGGGCGGGAGCAATCAGCCCCAGCATTTT. It specifies CASRTGGGSNQPQHF.

The CDR3 DNA sequence: TGTGCCAGCAGTGGTGAGAACACTGAAGCTTTCTTT. Its translation: CASSGENTEAFF. This chain connects TRBV2 to TRBJ1-1; D ambiguous. V dropped 4 bases and J dropped 1 base, with 4 bases sitting between them. The CDR3 consists of 12 residues. The germline CDR1 and CDR2 sequences are SNHLY and FYNNEI.

This clonotype was seen more than once but under ten times. V and J are TRBV6-2 or TRBV6-3 and TRBJ2-7; D is unclear. Trimming removed 8 bases from V and 0 bases from J, with 2 bases in between. Germline CDR1 reads MNHEY; CDR2 reads SVGEGT. This CDR3 spans 10 amino acids. The CDR3 bases are TGTGCCAGCGGCTCCTACGAGCAGTACTTC. Amino acids: CASGSYEQYF.

Concerning this clonotype itself: At one of its ends the junction is not consistent with the germline gene, which may arise from a read error. V gene TRBV7-2 combines with J gene TRBJ2-2; D not resolved. Germline V CDR1 and CDR2: SGHTA, FQGNSA. This CDR3 spans 14 amino acids. The CDR3, as DNA: TGTGCCAGCAACTTAGAAGGGAACACCGGGGAGCTGTTTTTT. Translation gives CASNLEGNTGELFF.

The V gene is TRBV11-2, the J gene TRBJ2-5; D might be TRBD2 (6 bases). Trimming cost V 5 bases and J 5 bases, with 18 bases left between them. The CDR3 length is 15 residues. The germline CDR1 and CDR2 sequences are SGHAT and FQNNGV. The CDR3 here is CASSMGLRGEETQYF. CDR3 DNA: TGTGCCAGCAGCATGGGACTGCGAGGGGAGGAGACCCAGTACTTC.

The chain uses TRBV4-3 and TRBJ1-5, with TRBD1 matching 9 bases. The germline V gene encodes CDR1 LGHNA and CDR2 YSLEER. V lost 2 bases to trimming and J lost 0 bases; unmatched junction nucleotides: 14. This CDR3 comprises 20 residues. The CDR3 here is CASSQLTPGQGHYSNQPQHF. The CDR3 DNA follows: TGCGCCAGCAGCCAATTGACCCCGGGACAGGGCCACTATAGCAATCAGCCCCAGCATTTT.

In this sample, this clonotype turned up once. This chain connects TRBV7-9 to TRBJ2-5, with D possibly matching TRBD2 (6 bases). CDR1 and CDR2 (germline): SEHNR, FQNEAQ (reference sequence). The CDR3 has 14 amino acids. Trimming cost V 1 base and J 9 bases, with 15 bases left between them. CDR3 protein: CASSLGSGLGAQYF. The DNA for the CDR3 is TGTGCCAGCAGCTTAGGTAGCGGCCTGGGGGCCCAGTACTTC. Based on the CDR3 plus reference TRBV7-9 and TRBJ2-5, the full variable domain is DTGVSQNPRHKITKRGQNVTFRCDPISEHNRLYWYRQTLGQGPEFLTYFQNEAQLEKSRLLSDRFSAERPKGSFSTLEIQRTEQGDSAMYLCASSLGSGLGAQYFGPGTRLLVL.

This clonotype has only a few counts. V gene TRBV6-1 combines with J gene TRBJ1-5; 7 bases match TRBD1. The germline V gene encodes CDR1 MNHNS and CDR2 SASEGT. The CDR3 is 12 amino acids. Losses at the gene ends were 6 bases for V and 7 bases for J; bases not matched to a gene: 3. Here the CDR3 reads CASSPRGQPQHF. The CDR3 DNA is TGTGCCAGCAGCCCCAGGGGGCAGCCCCAGCATTTT.

There are a few counts of this clonotype. V is TRBV19 and J is TRBJ2-1; D unclear. The CDR3 sequence is 15 residues long. The ends were cut back, 3 bases at V and 1 base at J, with 10 bases in the middle. Germline CDR1 LNHDA, CDR2 SQIVND (reference sequence). CDR3 nucleotide sequence: TGTGCCAGTAGTATCTCCGGGCTTTCCTACAATGAGCAGTTCTTC. It specifies CASSISGLSYNEQFF. The full variable domain, rest sourced from reference TRBV19 and TRBJ2-1, is DGGITQSPKYLFRKEGQNVTLSCEQNLNHDAMYWYRQDPGQGLRLIYYSQIVNDFQKGDIAEGYSVSREKKESFPLTVTSAQKNPTAFYLCASSISGLSYNEQFFGPGTRLTVL.

This clonotype appeared a single time. The V and J genes are TRBV10-3 and TRBJ2-7; 7 bases align to TRBD2. The germline gives CDR1 ENHRY, CDR2 SYGVKD. The CDR3 consists of 13 residues. Trimming removed 10 bases from V and 2 bases from J; junction bases left unmatched: 8. CDR3 loop: CATHAGEPYEQYF. The CDR3 DNA follows: TGTGCCACGCATGCGGGAGAGCCCTACGAGCAGTACTTC.

This clonotype was counted between two and nine times. The J gene is TRBJ2-7, the V gene TRBV7-9; no clear D. CDR3 length: 13 residues. Germline loops: CDR1 SEHNR, CDR2 FQNEAQ (reference sequence). The V end lost 1 base, the J end lost 2 bases, and 6 bases lay between the germline ends. CDR3 bases: TGTGCCAGCAGCTTAGATCTTACCTACGAGCAGTACTTC. Translated, it gives CASSLDLTYEQYF.

J is TRBJ1-6 and V is TRBV6-1, with D maybe TRBD1 (5 bases). Germline V gene data show CDR1 as MNHNS and CDR2 as SASEGT. The CDR3 has 11 residues. Trimming removed 6 bases from V and 12 bases from J, with 9 bases in between. The CDR3 nucleotides are TGTGCCAGCAGCGACAGAGAACCCCTCCACTTT. Its translation: CASSDREPLHF.

The chain carries TRBV6-2 or TRBV6-3 and TRBJ1-1; D might be TRBD1 (6 bases). Deletions cut 5 bases from V and 8 bases from J, with 18 bases between. Germline V CDR1 and CDR2: MNHEY, SVGEGT. CDR3 size: 14 residues. CDR3: CASSGLGQPSEAFF. CDR3 in DNA: TGTGCCAGCAGTGGCCTCGGACAGCCGAGCGAAGCTTTCTTT.